These 15 T cell receptor beta chains were all obtained from the same sample, sequenced in a study of shared clonotypes between healthy human individuals. Sequencing used immunoSEQ multiplex PCR; TCRdb keeps in-frame clones, though not all of them. In the table there are 760,000 or so clones, 95% to 97% of which are singletons. Terminally differentiated effector memory CD45RA+ cells were excluded from the naive CD8 cells, which were CD45RO-negative and positively selected for CCR7. The material sequenced was naive CD8+ T cells sorted from blood. The receptor set was obtained from a man aged 30-40 years in good health.

This chain joins TRBV5-1 and TRBJ2-2; 8 bases map to TRBD2. Germline CDR1 reads SGHRS; CDR2 reads YFSETQ. Germline trimming cut 3 bases from V and 3 bases from J; bases unmatched to any gene: 7. This CDR3 has 16 residues. For the CDR3, the DNA is TGCGCCAGCAGCTGGGAGCGGGAGTTTTACACCGGGGAGCTGTTTTTT. This encodes CASSWEREFYTGELFF.

The chain links TRBV27 to TRBJ2-7, with 14 bases identical to TRBD2. This CDR3 has 19 residues. Germline V lookup: CDR1 MNHEY, CDR2 SMNVEV (reference sequence). V shed 2 bases, J shed 0 bases, and the junction held 9 bases outside the gene matches. The CDR3 DNA follows: TGTGCCAGCAGTTTAAAGGGACTAGCGGGAGCCGATAGCTCCTACGAGCAGTACTTC. Encoded protein: CASSLKGLAGADSSYEQYF.

CDR3 nucleotides: TGCGCCACCCGAAAGGGACCCGGGAGGGAGACCCAGTACTTC. Translating gives CATRKGPGRETQYF. V is TRBV10-2 and J is TRBJ2-5; 7 positions match TRBD2. This CDR3 comprises 14 residues. Looked up from germline, CDR1 is WSHSY and CDR2 is SAAADI. Trimming removed 10 bases from V and 5 bases from J; junction bases left unmatched: 13.

CDR3 DNA: TGTGCCAGCTCACCACTCAACGTGGGCCAAGAGACCCAGTACTTC. This sequence encodes CASSPLNVGQETQYF. This chain connects TRBV18 to TRBJ2-5; D is ambiguous. V was clipped by 1 base and J by 1 base, with 10 bases between them. The CDR3 is 15 residues long. Germline V gene data show CDR1 as KGHSH and CDR2 as LQKENI.

CDR3 DNA sequence: TGTGCCAGCAGTCGAGGGACTAGCAGGTACGAGCAGTACTTC. As protein: CASSRGTSRYEQYF. This sequence joins TRBV7-9 and TRBJ2-7; 9 nucleotides match TRBD2. After removal of 6 bases from V and 4 bases from J, the junction contained 7 bases not matched to a gene. The CDR3 extends over 14 amino acids. Per germline, CDR1 SEHNR and CDR2 FQNEAQ (reference sequence).

With regard to this clone: One junction end disagrees with the germline gene, perhaps due to a read error. The V and J genes are TRBV7-7 and TRBJ2-3; TRBD2 agrees at 10 bases. Germline V gene sequence: CDR1 SSHAT, CDR2 FNYEAQ (reference sequence). The CDR3 consists of 15 residues. The CDR3 nucleotides read TGTGCTAGCAGCTTAGCGGGGGGACACACAGATACGCAGTATTTT. This codes for CASSLAGGHTDTQYF. Together with reference TRBV7-7 and TRBJ2-3, the CDR3 gives the full variable domain: GAGVSQSPRYKVTKRGQDVTLRCDPISSHATLYWYQQALGQGPEFLTYFNYEAQPDKSGLPSDRFSAERPEGSISTLTIQRTEQRDSAMYRCASSLAGGHTDTQYFGPGTRLTVL.

The chain couples TRBV11-2 to TRBJ1-1, with D possibly being TRBD1 (6 bases). The length of the CDR3 is 18 residues. The V gene lost 1 base and the J gene lost 5 bases, with 23 bases spanning the gap. Looked up from germline, CDR1 is SGHAT and CDR2 is FQNNGV. The CDR3 nucleotides are TGTGCCAGCAGCTTAGTACGTACAGGGAGAATTGGTCGAACTGAAGCTTTCTTT. It specifies CASSLVRTGRIGRTEAFF.

This clone was recorded a few times. V usage is TRBV7-9 and J usage is TRBJ2-3; 10 bases line up with TRBD2. The CDR3 totals 16 residues. Trimming at V came to 3 bases and at J to 2 bases, leaving 5 bases not matched to a gene. CDR1 is SEHNR, CDR2 FQNEAQ, per germline (reference sequence). The CDR3 sequence: CASSFPSGSPTDTQYF. The DNA of the CDR3 is TGTGCCAGCAGCTTCCCTAGCGGGAGCCCCACAGATACGCAGTATTTT.

V is TRBV7-2 and J is TRBJ2-1; 10 nucleotides match TRBD2. The CDR3 spans 17 residues. After removal of 3 bases from V and 6 bases from J, the junction contained 11 bases not matched to a gene. The germline V gene has CDR1 SGHTA and CDR2 FQGNSA. CDR3 loop: CASSFRRLAGGANEQFF. The CDR3 DNA reads TGTGCCAGCAGCTTCAGGCGTTTAGCGGGAGGCGCCAATGAGCAGTTCTTC.

The chain couples TRBV9 to TRBJ2-1; D not certain. V dropped 0 bases and J dropped 7 bases, with 5 bases sitting between them. The length of the CDR3 is 12 residues. Germline-derived CDR1 and CDR2 are SGDLS and YYNGEE. CDR3 nucleotide sequence: TGTGCCAGCAGCGTAGCCCGAAATGAGCAGTTCTTC. Translated, it gives CASSVARNEQFF.

The CDR3 here is CASSFLGGLAKNIQYF. The CDR3 nucleotides are TGTGCCAGCAGCTTCCTAGGGGGGCTGGCCAAAAACATTCAGTACTTC. The chain couples TRBV11-2 to TRBJ2-4; tentatively, D is TRBD1 or TRBD2 (6 bases each). V was trimmed by 3 bases and J by 1 base, leaving 13 bases between them. The V gene's germline CDR1 is SGHAT and CDR2 FQNNGV. The CDR3 contains 16 residues.

The V and J genes are TRBV10-3 and TRBJ2-3; weak D call: TRBD2 (5 bases). The CDR3 sequence is 14 residues long. The V gene's germline CDR1 is ENHRY and CDR2 SYGVKD. V lost 5 bases, J lost 0 bases, and 9 bases lay in between. In nucleotides, the CDR3 is TGTGCCATCAGTCCCCGGGAAAGCACAGATACGCAGTATTTT. Protein: CAISPRESTDTQYF.

J is TRBJ2-5 and V is TRBV25-1; possibly TRBD2 for D (6 bases). CDR1 and CDR2 (germline): MGHDK, SYGVNS. The CDR3 has 16 amino acids. Trimming removed 9 bases from V and 3 bases from J, with 23 bases in between. The CDR3 DNA is TGTGCCAGTTCCCCTGGGGACGTCTCGGGGGAAGAGACCCAGTACTTC. It specifies CASSPGDVSGEETQYF.

The genes are TRBV6-1 and TRBJ1-5; perhaps TRBD1 as D (5 bases). The CDR3 is 13 amino acids. CDR1 and CDR2 (germline): MNHNS, SASEGT. The V and J ends lost 7 bases and 2 bases respectively, with 9 bases between them. The CDR3 region is CASTAGRNQPQHF. The DNA of the CDR3 is TGTGCCAGCACCGCAGGGCGCAATCAGCCCCAGCATTTT.

This chain uses TRBV5-5 with TRBJ2-1, with TRBD2 matching over 7 bases. From germline, CDR1 is SGHKS and CDR2 YYEKEE (reference sequence). The CDR3 extends over 15 amino acids. The V and J ends lost 2 bases and 3 bases, in that order; junction bases with no gene match: 5. Here the CDR3 reads CASSLWEGSYNEQFF. The CDR3 region has the DNA TGTGCCAGCAGCTTATGGGAGGGAAGCTACAATGAGCAGTTCTTC.